The rows below give T cell receptor beta chains drawn from one sample of a study of breast tumors, draining lymph nodes, adjacent tissues. TCRdb re-derived calls from the multiplex PCR reads in MiXCR, one entry per CDR3 protein. This table holds under 150,000 distinct CDR3 sequences, less than 25% found once. The specimen was axillary lymph node tissue. These receptor sequences come from a female donor with breast cancer. Some clones in this sample may be carry-over from other donors' samples. Both conserved end residues are part of each CDR3. Each record gives: V gene, J gene, clone size, CDR3 length, D gene, CDR3 protein. A D gene is named only where the DNA matches it firmly. Expanded clones are given a class, and other clones once, few, many or no size at all.

TRBV28	TRBJ1-2	few	14	-	CASSPPFSNYGYTF
TRBV20-1	TRBJ1-2	many	11	-	CSVSMQPKVAF
TRBV18	TRBJ2-5	few	15	TRBD1	CASSRDRGYQETQYF
TRBV6-5	TRBJ2-7	many	15	TRBD2	CASSPRTSGRNEQYF
TRBV28	TRBJ2-3	-	15	-	CASSLRQLSTDTQYF
TRBV12-3/TRBV12-4	TRBJ2-1	many	13	-	CASSPTISNEQFF
TRBV5-4	TRBJ2-1	many	14	TRBD1	CASSSRQGKNEQFF
TRBV5-1	TRBJ1-4	-	15	-	CASSAAWGVPFHEFF
TRBV20-1	TRBJ2-3	many	14	-	CSARGGQAADTQYF
TRBV19	TRBJ1-2	many	13	-	CASSISGTYGYTF
TRBV6-5	TRBJ2-2	many	15	TRBD2	CASSYSSGRPGELFF
TRBV18	TRBJ2-7	many	13	TRBD2	CASSRREPSEQYF
TRBV28	TRBJ2-1	-	15	TRBD2	CASSSIRGLGFEQFF
TRBV11-2	TRBJ2-1	many	15	-	CASSLDWLAWNEQFF
TRBV24-1	TRBJ2-2	-	14	-	CARRGGANTGELFF
TRBV30	TRBJ2-7	many	11	-	CAWSTTYEQYF
TRBV20-1	TRBJ2-7	many	14	TRBD2	CSAKKRLAANEQYF
TRBV12-3/TRBV12-4	TRBJ1-6	many	14	-	CASSVAGSGSPLHF
TRBV28	TRBJ2-1	few	15	TRBD2	CASSLAGDAYNEQFF
TRBV5-4	TRBJ2-2	few	16	TRBD2	CASSAPAGGGTGELFF
TRBV6-1	TRBJ1-5	few	13	-	CASRGHTNQPQHF
TRBV5-1	TRBJ2-2	many	15	TRBD1	CASSSRDRGSGELFF
TRBV12-3/TRBV12-4	TRBJ1-3	many	14	-	CASRSGTLGNTIYF
TRBV7-9	TRBJ2-3	many	16	TRBD2	CASSPAGGYSTDTQYF
TRBV20-1	TRBJ2-7	many	12	TRBD1	CSPKPNRGEQYF
TRBV4-2	TRBJ2-3	-	18	TRBD2	CASSQGGTSGGITDTQYF
TRBV7-2	TRBJ1-3	many	16	-	CASSLGQASSGNTIYF
TRBV19	TRBJ2-5	many	14	-	CASSIRGAQETQYF
TRBV10-3	TRBJ1-2	many	14	-	CAIQAAMANYGYTF
TRBV20-1	TRBJ2-3	many	13	-	CSAIPHTTDTQYF
TRBV7-2	TRBJ1-2	many	14	TRBD1	CASSFQGATYGYTF
TRBV20-1	TRBJ2-5	many	14	-	CSAQPYTRGETQYF
TRBV15	TRBJ1-1	-	13	-	CATGSRGNTEAFF
TRBV12-3/TRBV12-4	TRBJ1-2	many	14	-	CASSFWRQGGGYTF
TRBV25-1	TRBJ2-1	many	12	-	CASSDGYNEQFF
TRBV4-2	TRBJ2-1	many	14	-	CASSQEAYGYEQFF
TRBV12-3/TRBV12-4	TRBJ2-5	many	15	-	CASSLGSSVSETQYF
TRBV19	TRBJ2-1	-	15	TRBD1	CASSIVQGALNEQFF
TRBV27	TRBJ1-2	many	12	TRBD1	CATRQGRYGYTF
TRBV10-2	TRBJ2-7	many	14	-	CASSESGWGLAQYF
TRBV2	TRBJ2-7	many	15	TRBD1	CASSPQGAKTYEQYF
TRBV6-2/TRBV6-3	TRBJ2-7	many	18	TRBD2	CASSYSTLTSGTAYEQYF
TRBV4-1	TRBJ1-4	many	15	TRBD1	CASSHRQGGNEKLFF
TRBV6-6	TRBJ1-2	many	13	TRBD1	CASTVDRAAGYTF
TRBV6-6	TRBJ1-5	-	15	-	CASKDSGHGNQPQHF
TRBV5-4	TRBJ1-6	-	15	-	CASSFVGTGNSPPHF
TRBV6-5	TRBJ2-1	many	12	-	CASSNPGYEQFF
TRBV7-9	TRBJ2-5	many	18	TRBD1	CASSYTILGTGSLETQYF
TRBV4-1	TRBJ2-3	many	16	TRBD1	CASSQDMGRGRWTQYF
TRBV5-1	TRBJ2-1	many	14	-	CASSWDGLGNEQFF
TRBV30	TRBJ2-2	many	14	-	CAWTEGPNTGELFF
TRBV4-1	TRBJ1-2	many	17	TRBD1	CASTPGGEQGIARGYTF
TRBV30	TRBJ1-2	many	13	-	CAWSVRGGIGYTF
TRBV7-2	TRBJ2-5	-	17	-	CASSPGWGAEIQETQYF
TRBV11-3	TRBJ2-1	-	14	-	CASSFDSSYSEQFF
TRBV2	TRBJ1-2	many	13	TRBD1	CASREGGTVGYTF
TRBV20-1	TRBJ2-7	many	11	-	CSAPLLYEQYF
TRBV9	TRBJ1-2	many	14	TRBD1	CASSVRQGAWGYTF